Listed below are T cell receptor beta chains from one sample, sequenced in a study of blood T cell repertoires in COVID-19. The repertoire was sequenced with immunoSEQ multiplex PCR; TCRdb's copy has only in-frame clones and lacks some. The repertoire holds fewer than 250,000 clones, with approximately 86% as singletons. Sequencing was carried out using peripheral blood. All receptors come from a man in his 60s with acute or convalescent COVID-19. Each CDR3 is given with its conserved first and last residue. Fields, in order: clone size, D gene, V gene, J gene, CDR3 protein, CDR3 DNA. D genes are given only for firm matches. The size field is filled for only some rows; it gives once, few, many or a size class.

clone size: -; D gene: TRBD1; V gene: TRBV10-3; J gene: TRBJ2-7; CDR3 protein: CAISDGGTGRSYEQYF; CDR3 DNA: TGTGCCATCAGTGATGGGGGGACAGGGCGGTCCTACGAGCAGTACTTC
clone size: -; D gene: -; V gene: TRBV5-1; J gene: TRBJ2-1; CDR3 protein: CASSFGGNEQFF; CDR3 DNA: TGCGCCAGCAGCTTTGGCGGCAATGAGCAGTTCTTC
clone size: -; D gene: -; V gene: TRBV11-3; J gene: TRBJ2-2; CDR3 protein: CASSPRRGGGNTGELFF; CDR3 DNA: TGTGCCAGCAGCCCCAGGAGGGGGGGCGGGAACACCGGGGAGCTGTTTTTT
clone size: once; D gene: TRBD2; V gene: TRBV2; J gene: TRBJ2-3; CDR3 protein: CASSVGGLSTDTQYF; CDR3 DNA: TGTGCCAGCAGTGTGGGAGGGCTCAGCACAGATACGCAGTATTTT
clone size: -; D gene: -; V gene: TRBV6-5; J gene: TRBJ2-5; CDR3 protein: CASSRWSPQETQYF; CDR3 DNA: TGTGCCAGCAGCAGATGGTCACCGCAAGAGACCCAGTACTTC
clone size: -; D gene: TRBD1; V gene: TRBV6-5; J gene: TRBJ2-7; CDR3 protein: CASSYGQGQKSYEQYF; CDR3 DNA: TGTGCCAGCAGTTACGGACAGGGACAAAAGTCCTACGAGCAGTACTTC
clone size: -; D gene: TRBD1; V gene: TRBV16; J gene: TRBJ1-5; CDR3 protein: CASSQQDRGGNQPQHF; CDR3 DNA: TGTGCCAGCAGCCAACAAGACAGGGGTGGCAATCAGCCCCAGCATTTT
clone size: -; D gene: -; V gene: TRBV6-6; J gene: TRBJ2-7; CDR3 protein: CASTSSRAGGREQYF; CDR3 DNA: TGTGCCAGCACCTCATCGAGGGCAGGGGGGCGCGAGCAGTACTTC
clone size: -; D gene: -; V gene: TRBV18; J gene: TRBJ1-6; CDR3 protein: CASSPRRDSPLHF; CDR3 DNA: TGTGCCAGCTCACCACGCCGGGATTCACCCCTCCACTTT
clone size: once; D gene: -; V gene: TRBV25-1; J gene: TRBJ1-4; CDR3 protein: CASSEPGREKLFF; CDR3 DNA: TGTGCCAGCAGTGAGCCAGGGAGGGAAAAACTGTTTTTT
clone size: -; D gene: TRBD1; V gene: TRBV23-1; J gene: TRBJ2-7; CDR3 protein: CASSHARGLHEQYF; CDR3 DNA: TGCGCCAGCAGTCACGCCAGGGGGTTGCACGAGCAGTACTTC
clone size: -; D gene: -; V gene: TRBV11-2; J gene: TRBJ2-1; CDR3 protein: CASRSAADEQFF; CDR3 DNA: TGTGCCAGCAGGTCAGCGGCCGATGAGCAGTTCTTC
clone size: -; D gene: TRBD1; V gene: TRBV12-3/TRBV12-4; J gene: TRBJ1-2; CDR3 protein: CASSLRTGNGYTF; CDR3 DNA: TGTGCCAGCAGTTTAAGGACAGGGAATGGCTACACCTTC
clone size: -; D gene: -; V gene: TRBV7-3; J gene: TRBJ1-2; CDR3 protein: CASSTTPSSASYGYTF; CDR3 DNA: TGTGCCAGCAGCACCACCCCTAGCAGCGCGAGCTATGGCTACACCTTC
clone size: -; D gene: -; V gene: TRBV27; J gene: TRBJ2-6; CDR3 protein: CASSPSSGANVLTF; CDR3 DNA: TGTGCCAGCAGTCCCAGCTCTGGGGCCAACGTCCTGACTTTC
clone size: -; D gene: TRBD1; V gene: TRBV2; J gene: TRBJ1-3; CDR3 protein: CASSLQGQDRVGGNTIYF; CDR3 DNA: TGTGCCAGCAGTTTACAGGGCCAGGACAGGGTTGGTGGAAACACCATATATTTT
clone size: -; D gene: -; V gene: TRBV4-3; J gene: TRBJ2-1; CDR3 protein: CASSHQAGDPYNEQFF; CDR3 DNA: TGCGCCAGCAGCCACCAGGCAGGGGACCCCTACAATGAGCAGTTCTTC
clone size: once; D gene: -; V gene: TRBV19; J gene: TRBJ2-5; CDR3 protein: CASSIEGEETQYF; CDR3 DNA: TGTGCCAGTAGTATTGAAGGGGAAGAGACCCAGTACTTC
clone size: -; D gene: TRBD1; V gene: TRBV29-1; J gene: TRBJ1-6; CDR3 protein: CSVAGTVNSPLHF; CDR3 DNA: TGCAGCGTTGCCGGGACAGTCAATTCACCCCTCCACTTT
clone size: -; D gene: -; V gene: TRBV28; J gene: TRBJ1-4; CDR3 protein: CASSPRGRGEKLFF; CDR3 DNA: TGTGCCAGCAGCCCCCGCGGTAGGGGTGAAAAACTGTTTTTT
clone size: -; D gene: TRBD1; V gene: TRBV28; J gene: TRBJ1-2; CDR3 protein: CASSLWGGQGNYGYTF; CDR3 DNA: TGTGCCAGCAGTTTATGGGGGGGACAGGGGAACTATGGCTACACCTTC
clone size: once; D gene: TRBD2; V gene: TRBV19; J gene: TRBJ2-5; CDR3 protein: CASSLGLAGVETQYF; CDR3 DNA: TGTGCCAGTAGTCTTGGACTAGCGGGGGTCGAGACCCAGTACTTC
clone size: -; D gene: -; V gene: TRBV12-3/TRBV12-4; J gene: TRBJ2-2; CDR3 protein: CASPVPNTGELFF; CDR3 DNA: TGTGCCAGCCCGGTCCCGAACACCGGGGAGCTGTTTTTT
clone size: -; D gene: -; V gene: TRBV15; J gene: TRBJ1-6; CDR3 protein: CATSRDRLIASGSPLHF; CDR3 DNA: TGTGCCACCAGCAGAGATCGTTTGATTGCCTCAGGATCACCCCTCCACTTT
clone size: -; D gene: -; V gene: TRBV7-3; J gene: TRBJ2-7; CDR3 protein: CASSLKGFGESYEQYF; CDR3 DNA: TGTGCCAGCAGCTTAAAGGGATTCGGGGAGTCCTACGAGCAGTACTTC
clone size: -; D gene: TRBD1; V gene: TRBV9; J gene: TRBJ1-6; CDR3 protein: CASSVDPTGLSSPLHF; CDR3 DNA: TGTGCCAGCAGCGTAGACCCGACAGGGTTATCTTCACCCCTCCACTTT
clone size: -; D gene: -; V gene: TRBV6-4; J gene: TRBJ1-1; CDR3 protein: CASGETENTEAFF; CDR3 DNA: TGTGCCAGCGGAGAGACAGAGAACACTGAAGCTTTCTTT
clone size: -; D gene: TRBD1; V gene: TRBV27; J gene: TRBJ1-1; CDR3 protein: CASTERTGASFQAFF; CDR3 DNA: TGTGCCAGCACCGAACGGACAGGGGCCTCCTTCCAAGCTTTCTTT
clone size: -; D gene: -; V gene: TRBV3-1/TRBV3-2; J gene: TRBJ1-2; CDR3 protein: CASSQELVGNSYGYTF; CDR3 DNA: TGTGCCAGCAGCCAAGAATTAGTGGGCAACTCCTATGGCTACACCTTC
clone size: -; D gene: TRBD1; V gene: TRBV4-1; J gene: TRBJ1-2; CDR3 protein: CASSQDGRRGLRGYTF; CDR3 DNA: TGCGCCAGCAGCCAAGATGGGCGCAGGGGGCTAAGAGGCTACACCTTC
clone size: -; D gene: -; V gene: TRBV28; J gene: TRBJ1-2; CDR3 protein: CASSSRMTGFGYTF; CDR3 DNA: TGTGCCAGCAGTTCCCGCATGACCGGGTTTGGCTACACCTTC
clone size: once; D gene: -; V gene: TRBV20-1; J gene: TRBJ2-7; CDR3 protein: CSATPRVEQYF; CDR3 DNA: TGCAGTGCAACCCCACGGGTTGAGCAGTACTTC
clone size: -; D gene: TRBD2; V gene: TRBV28; J gene: TRBJ2-7; CDR3 protein: CASSSGLAGGSYEQYF; CDR3 DNA: TGTGCCAGCAGCTCGGGGCTAGCGGGGGGATCCTACGAGCAGTACTTC
clone size: -; D gene: -; V gene: TRBV6-1; J gene: TRBJ2-5; CDR3 protein: CASSDRTGRGTQYF; CDR3 DNA: TGTGCCAGCAGTGACCGGACTGGTCGGGGGACCCAGTACTTC
clone size: once; D gene: -; V gene: TRBV5-1; J gene: TRBJ2-2; CDR3 protein: CASSSPPGLAIEAGELFF; CDR3 DNA: TGCGCCAGCAGCTCGCCTCCGGGGCTAGCGATTGAAGCCGGGGAGCTGTTTTTT
clone size: -; D gene: -; V gene: TRBV6-5; J gene: TRBJ2-7; CDR3 protein: CASKVGGTEYYEQYF; CDR3 DNA: TGTGCCAGCAAGGTTGGAGGGACCGAATACTACGAGCAGTACTTC
clone size: once; D gene: -; V gene: TRBV7-9; J gene: TRBJ1-1; CDR3 protein: CASSFYNKGGGGNTEAFF; CDR3 DNA: TGTGCCAGCAGCTTTTATAATAAAGGGGGGGGCGGGAACACTGAAGCTTTCTTT
clone size: once; D gene: TRBD1; V gene: TRBV6-5; J gene: TRBJ2-7; CDR3 protein: CASALDRGPYEQYF; CDR3 DNA: TGTGCCAGCGCCCTCGACAGGGGACCATACGAGCAGTACTTC
clone size: -; D gene: -; V gene: TRBV6-5; J gene: TRBJ1-3; CDR3 protein: CASGRTAGNTIYF; CDR3 DNA: TGTGCCAGCGGAAGGACAGCTGGAAACACCATATATTTT
clone size: -; D gene: -; V gene: TRBV5-1; J gene: TRBJ1-6; CDR3 protein: CASSKGVDSPLHF; CDR3 DNA: TGCGCCAGCAGCAAGGGGGTGGATTCACCCCTCCACTTT
clone size: -; D gene: TRBD1; V gene: TRBV5-1; J gene: TRBJ1-1; CDR3 protein: CASSFGTGNTEAFF; CDR3 DNA: TGCGCCAGCAGCTTCGGGACAGGGAACACTGAAGCTTTCTTT
clone size: -; D gene: -; V gene: TRBV7-6; J gene: TRBJ1-6; CDR3 protein: CASSLELTSSYNSPLHF; CDR3 DNA: TGTGCCAGCAGCTTAGAACTCACGAGCTCCTATAATTCACCCCTCCACTTT